The 2 T cell receptor beta chains below all came from one sample that was sequenced in a study of T cells in Graves' hyperthyroidism and ophthalmopathy. RNA transcripts gave rise to amplified TCR beta CDR3 regions. Using the HTBI primer set, a first-round RT-PCR was run on the TCR CDR3. Using its own MiXCR run on the multiplex PCR reads, TCRdb lists one record per CDR3 protein. The data hold about 350,000 distinct CDR3 sequences, with 14% observed a single time. The material sequenced was blood. The receptors originated from a woman in her 30s with Graves' hyperthyroidism.

There are many counts of this clonotype. V and J are TRBV2 and TRBJ2-2, with a possible D match to TRBD1 (5 bases). The CDR3 is made up of 14 amino acids. CDR1 and CDR2 (germline): SNHLY, FYNNEI. Trimming removed 11 bases from V and 6 bases from J, with 19 bases in between. Written as DNA, the CDR3 is TGTGCCTCCAGGGTGGTAGAAGTGGCCGGGGAGCTGTTTTTT. Protein: CASRVVEVAGELFF.

V gene TRBV20-1 combines with J gene TRBJ2-5; unclear D gene. Germline lookup yields CDR1 DFQATT and CDR2 SNEGSKA (reference sequence). The CDR3 loop spans 14 amino acids. The germline V and J ends were trimmed by 6 bases and 4 bases, with 18 bases remaining between them. In DNA form, the CDR3 reads TGCAGTGCGGTTGGAAAACGCGACGGAGAGACCCAGTACTTC. Translated: CSAVGKRDGETQYF.